Here is one TCR beta chain with its context. As yet, its antigen is unknown. This record comes from a study of cytomegalovirus exposure and HLA in healthy donors. Amplification used 60 Vbeta primers and 13 Jbeta primers. Profiled with immunoSEQ multiplex PCR; TCRdb holds only in-frame clones, not every one. The repertoire holds fewer than 200,000 clones, with more than 65% as singletons. Findings and limits, study-wide: TCR association rates varied by HLA locus in a later analysis, with DRB1 highest and HLA-C lowest. About 87% or about 30% of the time was how often most TCR beta V segments were productive, according to an earlier analysis. Links to common viral pathogens appeared, in a later analysis, for several of the most significant clusters. Despite most TCR sequences being rare, some public TCRs occurred in many donors.

Germline-derived CDR1 and CDR2 are SGDLS and YYNGEE. The length of the CDR3 is 15 residues. Trimming removed 0 bases from V and 5 bases from J, with 14 bases in between. The receptor was derived from a woman in her 50s in good health and CMV-seronegative. The J gene is TRBJ2-5, the V gene TRBV9, with D possibly TRBD2 on 6 matching bases. Sequencing used PBMCs. CDR3 amino acids: CASSVVGGERETQYF. The CDR3 bases are TGTGCCAGCAGCGTAGTCGGCGGGGAGAGGGAGACCCAGTACTTC.